These 27 T cell receptor beta chains originate from one sample sequenced in a study of breast tumors, draining lymph nodes, adjacent tissues. TCRdb redid the calling of the multiplex PCR reads with MiXCR, one entry per CDR3 protein. The sample lists roughly 15,000 distinct CDR3 sequences, about 56% occurring once. Material for sequencing was tumor-adjacent breast tissue. These receptors all come from a female donor with breast cancer. Some clones in this sample may be carry-over from other donors' samples.

The chain joins TRBV25-1 to TRBJ1-1; D remains unclear. The CDR3 consists of 13 residues. Germline V gene sequence: CDR1 MGHDK, CDR2 SYGVNS. Trimming removed 2 bases from V and 1 base from J, with 5 bases in between. Here the CDR3 reads CASSEGWNTEAFF. In nucleotides, the CDR3 is TGTGCCAGCAGTGAAGGGTGGAACACTGAAGCTTTCTTT.

Relative to its sample, this clonotype is medium-sized. The V gene is TRBV5-8, the J gene TRBJ2-7; TRBD1 matches at 8 bases. The length of the CDR3 is 14 residues. Losses at the gene ends were 1 base for V and 3 bases for J; bases not matched to a gene: 3. Germline CDR1 reads SGHTS; CDR2 reads YDEGEE. The CDR3 DNA sequence: TGTGCCAGCAGCTTGACAGGGGGAGACTACGAGCAGTACTTC. It is translated as CASSLTGGDYEQYF.

The J gene is TRBJ2-7, the V gene TRBV12-3 or TRBV12-4; D unresolved. The CDR3 covers 10 residues. Trimming left V 6 bases short and J 7 bases short, with 7 bases between. CDR3 protein: CASSGGEQYF. CDR3 nucleotide sequence: TGTGCCAGCAGCGGTGGGGAGCAGTACTTC.

This chain connects TRBV19 to TRBJ2-1; 7 bases fit TRBD2. The V and J ends lost 7 bases and 5 bases, in that order; junction bases with no gene match: 8. The germline V gene has CDR1 LNHDA and CDR2 SQIVND (reference sequence). The CDR3 runs to 14 residues. CDR3 region: CASNSNGRNNEQFF. In nucleotides, the CDR3 is TGTGCCAGTAACAGTAACGGGAGGAACAATGAGCAGTTCTTC.

This clonotype has at least ten counts. J is TRBJ2-1 and V is TRBV6-6, with TRBD2 matching 12 bases. This CDR3 region has 15 residues. Looked up from germline, CDR1 is MNHNY and CDR2 is SVGAGI (reference sequence). The V gene end was trimmed by 5 bases and the J gene end by 8 bases; junction bases not matched to a gene: 7. The CDR3 region has the DNA TGTGCCAGCAGTCACGCTAGCGGGAGGGCATATGAGCAGTTCTTC. Residues: CASSHASGRAYEQFF.

This clonotype was seen many times. The chain uses TRBV15 and TRBJ2-4; possible D gene TRBD1, 6 bases. Germline V gene sequence: CDR1 LNHNV, CDR2 YYDKDF (reference sequence). The CDR3 totals 17 residues. V lost 3 bases, J lost 3 bases, and 18 bases lay in between. The CDR3 nucleotides are TGTGCCACCAGCAGCCAAACAGGGTGGATAGGCAAAAACATTCAGTACTTC. Protein product: CATSSQTGWIGKNIQYF.

In this sample, this clonotype turned up a few times. This chain links TRBV7-3 with TRBJ1-4; D is uncertain. Germline V gene data show CDR1 as SGHTA and CDR2 as FQGTGA. The CDR3 length is 17 residues. Trimming cost V 2 bases and J 3 bases, with 16 bases left between them. This chain's CDR3 is CASSLQHVGIANEKLFF. CDR3 nucleotide sequence: TGTGCCAGCAGCTTACAACATGTGGGAATTGCTAATGAAAAACTGTTTTTT. The full variable domain, in which reference TRBV7-3 and TRBJ1-4 provide the parts outside the CDR3, is GAGVSQTPSNKVTEKGKYVELRCDPISGHTALYWYRQSLGQGPEFLIYFQGTGAADDSGLPNDRFFAVRPEGSVSTLKIQRTERGDSAVYLCASSLQHVGIANEKLFFGSGTQLSVL.

The chain is built from TRBV5-1 and TRBJ2-3; maybe TRBD2 (7 bases). Looked up from germline, CDR1 is SGHRS and CDR2 is YFSETQ. This CDR3 comprises 15 residues. V was cut by 3 bases and J by 6 bases, with 17 bases left in between. CDR3: CASSYGRGGLDTQYF. The CDR3 bases are TGCGCCAGCAGCTATGGAAGGGGGGGCCTGGATACGCAGTATTTT.

This clonotype was seen repeatedly, ten times or more. This clone may be a read error of a much larger clone one base away. In this CDR3 the conserved last residue, phenylalanine or tryptophan, is missing, so a read error is likely. CDR3 bases: TGTGCCAGCAGCGCGCTCACTCTAGAGACCCAGTACTCC. Protein sequence: CASSALTLETQYS. This chain connects TRBV9 to TRBJ2-5; D is undetermined. Germline CDR1 and CDR2: SGDLS and YYNGEE. The CDR3 runs 13 residues. V lost 3 bases and J 4 bases, leaving 10 bases between the germline ends.

This CDR3 reads CASSEFARNTIYF. CDR3 bases: TGCGCCAGCAGTGAGTTTGCCAGGAACACCATATATTTT. The V gene is TRBV10-2, the J gene TRBJ1-3; D is unclear. V lost 1 base, J lost 7 bases, and 8 bases lay in between. Germline CDR1 is WSHSY and CDR2 is SAAADI. The CDR3 is 13 amino acids.

Relative to its sample, this clonotype is medium-sized. This chain joins TRBV9 and TRBJ2-3, with TRBD1 identical over 7 bases. The CDR3 spans 13 residues. Germline CDR1 and CDR2: SGDLS and YYNGEE. V shed 4 bases, J shed 6 bases, and the junction held 5 bases outside the gene matches. CDR3 in amino acids: CASSLDRVDTQYF. CDR3 sequence (DNA): TGTGCCAGCAGCTTAGACAGGGTGGATACGCAGTATTTT.

Concerning this clonotype itself: Relative to the germline gene, one junction end is altered; a read error may explain this. The rearrangement uses TRBV20-1 and TRBJ2-1; no reliable D call. Germline CDR1 and CDR2: DFQATT and SNEGSKA (reference sequence). The CDR3 loop spans 14 amino acids. The chain's CDR3 is CSARSESSYDEQFF. In DNA form, the CDR3 reads TGCAGTGCTAGGTCCGAAAGCTCCTACGATGAGCAGTTCTTC.

The CDR3 here is CASSPAGTYEQYF. In DNA, the CDR3 is TGTGCCAGCAGCCCAGCGGGAACCTACGAGCAGTACTTC. The chain combines TRBV4-2 with TRBJ2-7; 7 bases line up with TRBD2. Germline CDR1 reads LGHNA; CDR2 reads YNFKEQ. The V segment lost 4 bases and the J segment 2 bases; nucleotides outside the gene matches: 2. This CDR3 has 13 amino acids.

This clonotype was picked up a small number of times. The rearrangement uses TRBV24-1 and TRBJ1-2; TRBD1 might be the D (5 bases). Germline V gene sequence: CDR1 KGHDR, CDR2 SFDVKD. The CDR3 runs 16 residues. V lost 2 bases to trimming and J lost 6 bases, with 18 bases between them. The CDR3 sequence is CATSDSTQSRVHGYTF. The CDR3 bases are TGTGCCACCAGTGATTCCACCCAGAGCAGGGTCCATGGCTACACCTTC.

This chain uses TRBV20-1 with TRBJ2-7; D gene unclear. In germline, CDR1 is DFQATT, CDR2 SNEGSKA (reference sequence). V lost 3 bases and J lost 3, with 9 bases in between. The CDR3 has 12 residues. In DNA form, the CDR3 reads TGCAGTGCTAGGGTCTCCAACTACGAGCAGTACTTC. It specifies CSARVSNYEQYF.

This chain connects TRBV5-1 to TRBJ1-1, with D possibly TRBD1 on 5 matching bases. Trimming took off 7 bases at V and 4 bases at J, with 14 bases between the two ends. CDR1 and CDR2 (germline): SGHRS, YFSETQ. The CDR3 sequence is 13 residues long. The CDR3 DNA reads as TGCGCCAGCTTCTTAGGGGATGGCACTGAAGCTTTCTTT. Protein: CASFLGDGTEAFF.

The rearrangement uses TRBV5-1 and TRBJ2-7; D is unclear. CDR3 length equals 13 residues. V dropped 5 bases and J dropped 0 bases, with 9 bases sitting between them. Germline V gene data show CDR1 as SGHRS and CDR2 as YFSETQ. This chain's CDR3 is CASRLVSSYEQYF. CDR3 coding DNA: TGCGCCAGCAGGCTGGTCAGCTCCTACGAGCAGTACTTC.

The CDR3 loop is CASSYSDRMFGSPLHF. For the CDR3, the DNA is TGCGCCAGCAGCTACTCCGACAGGATGTTCGGTTCACCCCTCCACTTT. The rearrangement links TRBV5-1 to TRBJ1-6, with D perhaps matching TRBD1 (6 bases). Germline V CDR1 and CDR2: SGHRS, YFSETQ. This CDR3 has 16 residues. V lost 3 bases and J 9 bases, leaving 19 bases between the germline ends.

V is TRBV20-1 and J is TRBJ2-1, with 7 bases identical to TRBD1. Germline-derived CDR1 and CDR2 are DFQATT and SNEGSKA (reference sequence). V was clipped by 6 bases and J by 8 bases; unmatched bases: 4. The length of the CDR3 is 11 residues. The CDR3 nucleotides are TGCAGTGCCAGGGGACAGTATGAGCAGTTCTTC. As protein: CSARGQYEQFF.

This clonotype was counted ten times or more. A much bigger clone sits one base away, suggesting this may be a read error. The rearrangement uses TRBV6-6 and TRBJ2-7; 9 bases are shared with TRBD2. CDR1 is MNHNY, CDR2 SVGAGI, per germline (reference sequence). After removal of 5 bases from V and 4 bases from J, the junction contained 6 bases not matched to a gene. There are 14 residues in the CDR3. The CDR3 coding sequence is TGTGCCAGCAGTCGGCTAGCGGGAAGTTACGAGCAGTACTTC. Its translation is CASSRLAGSYEQYF.

This clonotype is labeled medium-sized (0.01 to 0.1%). The V call is TRBV20-1, the J call TRBJ2-7; unclear D gene. Germline V gives CDR1 DFQATT, CDR2 SNEGSKA (reference sequence). Trimming shortened V by 3 bases and J by 2 bases, and 17 bases separated the two germline ends. This CDR3 is 15 amino acids long. The CDR3 is CSASPPRSATYEQYF. The CDR3 DNA follows: TGCAGTGCTAGCCCACCGCGCAGCGCGACCTACGAGCAGTACTTC.

This chain connects TRBV11-2 to TRBJ1-2, with TRBD1 as a possible D gene (5 bases). V lost 1 base and J 4 bases, leaving 13 bases between the germline ends. The CDR3 runs 15 residues. The V gene's germline CDR1 is SGHAT and CDR2 FQNNGV. CDR3 protein: CASSLVTGDSYGYTF. In DNA form, the CDR3 reads TGTGCCAGCAGCTTAGTGACGGGGGATAGCTATGGCTACACCTTC.

V usage is TRBV9 and J usage is TRBJ2-7, with 10 bases lining up with TRBD1. This CDR3 region has 14 residues. Germline CDR1 is SGDLS and CDR2 is YYNGEE. J was trimmed by 2 bases and V by 3 bases; bases with no gene match: 2. The CDR3 nucleotides read TGTGCCAGCAGCGGGGGACAGGGGACCTACGAGCAGTACTTC. This codes for CASSGGQGTYEQYF.

This clonotype was recorded only once. The chain has TRBV20-1 and TRBJ2-7; the match to TRBD2 covers 14 bases. The junction had 0 bases not matched to a gene; V was cut back by 3 bases and J by 2 bases. Germline lookup yields CDR1 DFQATT and CDR2 SNEGSKA (reference sequence). The CDR3 runs to 14 residues. The CDR3 here is CSARTSGGAYEQYF. The CDR3 DNA reads as TGCAGTGCTAGGACTAGCGGGGGGGCCTACGAGCAGTACTTC.

This clonotype came up once. The rearrangement links TRBV2 to TRBJ2-2, with 13 bases fitting TRBD2. V lost 7 bases, J lost 8 bases, and 10 bases stayed unmatched. The V gene's germline CDR1 is SNHLY and CDR2 FYNNEI. This CDR3 comprises 16 residues. As DNA, the CDR3 is TGTGCCAGCACCATGGGACTAGCGGGGCGAGCGGGGGAGCTGTTTTTT. Protein sequence: CASTMGLAGRAGELFF.

In its sample, this clonotype was seen once. The CDR3 sequence is CASSIAPSGETQYF. DNA for the CDR3: TGTGCCAGTAGTATAGCTCCTTCGGGAGAGACCCAGTACTTC. The rearrangement links TRBV19 to TRBJ2-5; D is undetermined. With 1 base removed from V and 4 bases from J, the gap between germline ends came to 10 bases. This CDR3 has 14 residues. Per the germline V gene, CDR1 is LNHDA and CDR2 is SQIVND (reference sequence). The full variable domain, with the rest looked up from reference TRBV19 and TRBJ2-5, is DGGITQSPKYLFRKEGQNVTLSCEQNLNHDAMYWYRQDPGQGLRLIYYSQIVNDFQKGDIAEGYSVSREKKESFPLTVTSAQKNPTAFYLCASSIAPSGETQYFGPGTRLLVL.

Sample share makes this clonotype medium-sized. The rearrangement uses TRBV5-1 and TRBJ2-1; D remains unclear. CDR1 is SGHRS, CDR2 YFSETQ, per germline. Trimming removed 0 bases from V and 0 bases from J, with 13 bases in between. The CDR3 length is 17 residues. As DNA, the CDR3 is TGCGCCAGCAGCTTGGCCGTTGGAGATGGCTCCTACAATGAGCAGTTCTTC. Translated: CASSLAVGDGSYNEQFF.